These T cell receptor beta chains were read from a single sample in a study of blood T cell repertoires in COVID-19. The method was immunoSEQ multiplex PCR; TCRdb's version includes in-frame clones alone and lacks a portion of them. The data hold around 250,000 clones, with over 75% observed a single time. The source material was PBMCs or T cells enriched from blood (not recorded which). The receptors come from a woman aged 50 to 60 with acute COVID-19. CDR3s include the opening cysteine and the closing phenylalanine or tryptophan. D genes are given only for firm matches. Rows may omit the clone size; those that give it use once, few, many or a size class.

V gene	clone size	J gene	D gene	CDR3 protein	CDR3 DNA
TRBV5-4	NA	TRBJ2-3	NA	CASSLAPTDTQYF	TGTGCCAGCAGCTTGGCTCCCACAGATACGCAGTATTTT
TRBV5-5	NA	TRBJ1-1	NA	CASSLTGHLEAFF	TGTGCCAGCAGCTTGACCGGTCATCTTGAAGCTTTCTTT
TRBV21-1	NA	TRBJ2-7	NA	CASSKGDTLRSSYEQYF	TGTGCCAGCAGCAAAGGGGACACCCTAAGGAGCTCCTACGAGCAGTACTTC
TRBV19	NA	TRBJ1-1	TRBD1	CASKVPGTGMQSTEAFF	TGTGCCAGTAAGGTGCCAGGGACAGGGATGCAAAGCACTGAAGCTTTCTTT
TRBV11-2	NA	TRBJ1-3	NA	CASSLDGGVSSGNTIYF	TGTGCCAGCAGCTTAGATGGGGGGGTCTCCTCTGGAAACACCATATATTTT
TRBV19	NA	TRBJ2-5	TRBD2	CASSIGLAWETQYF	TGTGCCAGTAGTATCGGACTAGCTTGGGAGACCCAGTACTTC
TRBV5-4	NA	TRBJ1-1	NA	CASINKQGGDTEAFF	TGTGCCAGCATCAACAAACAGGGTGGCGACACTGAAGCTTTCTTT
TRBV4-3	NA	TRBJ1-3	NA	CASSPTHGNTIYF	TGCGCCAGCAGCCCGACTCATGGAAACACCATATATTTT
TRBV4-3	NA	TRBJ1-2	TRBD1	CASSQDPGQRLDGYTF	TGCGCCAGCAGCCAAGATCCGGGACAGCGGTTGGATGGCTACACCTTC
TRBV19	NA	TRBJ1-1	TRBD1	CASSGRAGGTEAFF	TGTGCCAGTAGTGGAAGAGCAGGGGGAACTGAAGCTTTCTTT
TRBV4-3	NA	TRBJ2-5	TRBD2	CASSQDRPGGEETQYF	TGCGCCAGCAGCCAAGATCGGCCGGGGGGGGAAGAGACCCAGTACTTC
TRBV2	NA	TRBJ2-3	NA	CASRPLGAGTDTQYF	TGTGCCAGCAGGCCCCTGGGAGCTGGCACAGATACGCAGTATTTT
TRBV11-2	few	TRBJ1-2	TRBD1	CASSLQGDPRYGYTF	TGTGCCAGCAGCTTACAGGGGGACCCTCGCTATGGCTACACCTTC
TRBV21-1	NA	TRBJ1-1	NA	CASSKWRPKGGQTLNTEAFF	TGTGCCAGCAGCAAATGGAGGCCAAAAGGGGGACAGACATTGAACACTGAAGCTTTCTTT
TRBV7-2	NA	TRBJ1-6	TRBD1	CASSLAGTGNSPLHF	TGTGCCAGCAGCTTAGCCGGGACAGGGAATTCACCCCTCCACTTT
TRBV7-2	NA	TRBJ1-1	TRBD1	CASSLEGTGSAFF	TGTGCCAGCAGCTTAGAAGGGACAGGGAGTGCTTTCTTT
TRBV3-1/TRBV3-2	NA	TRBJ1-3	TRBD1	CASSQDRGQTTGNTIYF	TGTGCCAGCAGCCAAGATAGGGGACAGACAACTGGAAACACCATATATTTT
TRBV12-3/TRBV12-4	once	TRBJ1-1	NA	CASYWNTEAFF	TGTGCCAGCTATTGGAACACTGAAGCTTTCTTT
TRBV3-1/TRBV3-2	NA	TRBJ1-1	NA	CASSQEYSGTEAFF	TGTGCCAGCAGCCAAGAGTACAGCGGCACTGAAGCTTTCTTT
TRBV15	NA	TRBJ1-6	TRBD1	CATSRDLQGASNSPLHF	TGTGCCACCAGCAGAGACCTACAGGGGGCATCTAATTCACCCCTCCACTTT
TRBV3-1/TRBV3-2	NA	TRBJ2-1	TRBD2	CASSQDVAGGHRKQFF	TGTGCCAGCAGCCAAGATGTGGCGGGAGGCCACAGGAAGCAGTTCTTC
TRBV19	NA	TRBJ2-1	NA	CATRQVNYNEQFF	TGTGCCACCCGACAGGTCAACTACAATGAGCAGTTCTTC
TRBV4-2	NA	TRBJ1-1	NA	CASSQESAGSTEAFF	TGTGCCAGCAGCCAAGAAAGCGCGGGCAGCACTGAAGCTTTCTTT
TRBV19	NA	TRBJ1-3	TRBD1	CASSLTGAGNTIYF	TGTGCCAGTAGTCTGACAGGGGCCGGAAACACCATATATTTT